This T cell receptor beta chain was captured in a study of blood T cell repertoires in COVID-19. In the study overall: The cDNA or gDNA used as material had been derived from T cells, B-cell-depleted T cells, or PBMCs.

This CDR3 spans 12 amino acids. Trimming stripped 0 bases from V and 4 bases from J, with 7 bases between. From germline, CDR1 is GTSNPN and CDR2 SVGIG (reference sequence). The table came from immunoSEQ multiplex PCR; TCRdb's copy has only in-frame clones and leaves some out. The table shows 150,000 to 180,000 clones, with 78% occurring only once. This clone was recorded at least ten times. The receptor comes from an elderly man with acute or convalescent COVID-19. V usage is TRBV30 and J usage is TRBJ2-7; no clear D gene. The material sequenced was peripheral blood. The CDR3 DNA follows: TGTGCCTGGAGTGTGAGTATTTACGAGCAGTACTTC. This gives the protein CAWSVSIYEQYF.